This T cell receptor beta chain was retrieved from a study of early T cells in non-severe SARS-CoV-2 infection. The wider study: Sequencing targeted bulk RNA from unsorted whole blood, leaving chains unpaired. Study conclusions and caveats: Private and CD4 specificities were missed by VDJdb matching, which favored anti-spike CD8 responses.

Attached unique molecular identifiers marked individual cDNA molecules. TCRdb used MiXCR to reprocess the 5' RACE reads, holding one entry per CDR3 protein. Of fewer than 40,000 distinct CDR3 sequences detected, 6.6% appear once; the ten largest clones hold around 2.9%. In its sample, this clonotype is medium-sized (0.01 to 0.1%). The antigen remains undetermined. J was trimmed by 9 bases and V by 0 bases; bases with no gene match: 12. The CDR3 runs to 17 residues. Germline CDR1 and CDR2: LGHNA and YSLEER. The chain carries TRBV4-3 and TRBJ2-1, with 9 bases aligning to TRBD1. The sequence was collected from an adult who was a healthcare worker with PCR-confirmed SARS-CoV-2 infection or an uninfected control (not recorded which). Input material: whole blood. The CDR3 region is CASSQDGRGQGWSEQFF. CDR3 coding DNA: TGCGCCAGCAGCCAAGATGGCCGGGGACAGGGATGGAGTGAGCAGTTCTTC.